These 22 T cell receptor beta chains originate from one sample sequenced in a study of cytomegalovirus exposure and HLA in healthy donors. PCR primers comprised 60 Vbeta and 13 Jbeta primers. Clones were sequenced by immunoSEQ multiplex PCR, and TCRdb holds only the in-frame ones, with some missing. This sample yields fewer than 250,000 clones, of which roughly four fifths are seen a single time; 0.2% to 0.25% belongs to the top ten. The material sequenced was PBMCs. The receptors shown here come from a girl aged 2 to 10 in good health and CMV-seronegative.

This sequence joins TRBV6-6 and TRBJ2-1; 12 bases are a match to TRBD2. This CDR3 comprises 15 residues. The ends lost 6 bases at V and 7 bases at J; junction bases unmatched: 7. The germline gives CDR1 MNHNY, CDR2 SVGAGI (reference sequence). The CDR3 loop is CASRSSGGALNEQFF. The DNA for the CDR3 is TGTGCCAGCAGATCTAGCGGGGGGGCTCTGAATGAGCAGTTCTTC.

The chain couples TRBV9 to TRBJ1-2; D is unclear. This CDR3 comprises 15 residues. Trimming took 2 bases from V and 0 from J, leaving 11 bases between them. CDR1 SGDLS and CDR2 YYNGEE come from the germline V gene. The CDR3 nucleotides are TGTGCCAGCAGCGTGCCGCCCTCAGCTAACTATGGCTACACCTTC. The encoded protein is CASSVPPSANYGYTF. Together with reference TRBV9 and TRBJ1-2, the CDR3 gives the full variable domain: DSGVTQTPKHLITATGQRVTLRCSPRSGDLSVYWYQQSLDQGLQFLIQYYNGEERAKGNILERFSAQQFPDLHSELNLSSLELGDSALYFCASSVPPSANYGYTFGSGTRLTVV.

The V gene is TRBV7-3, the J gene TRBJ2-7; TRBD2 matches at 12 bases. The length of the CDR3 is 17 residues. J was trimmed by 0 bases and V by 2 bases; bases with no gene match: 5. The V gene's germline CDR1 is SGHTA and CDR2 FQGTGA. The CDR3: CASSLPGLAGNSYEQYF. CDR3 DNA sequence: TGTGCCAGCAGCTTACCGGGACTAGCGGGTAACTCCTACGAGCAGTACTTC.

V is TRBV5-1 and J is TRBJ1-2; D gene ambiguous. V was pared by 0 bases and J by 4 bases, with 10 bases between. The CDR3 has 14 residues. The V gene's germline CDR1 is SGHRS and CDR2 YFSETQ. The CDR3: CASSLVATTYGYTF. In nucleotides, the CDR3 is TGCGCCAGCAGCTTGGTGGCCACTACCTATGGCTACACCTTC.

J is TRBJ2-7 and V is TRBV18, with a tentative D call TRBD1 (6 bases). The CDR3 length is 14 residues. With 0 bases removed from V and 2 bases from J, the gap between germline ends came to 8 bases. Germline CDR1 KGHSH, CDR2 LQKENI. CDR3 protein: CASSPPGQPYEQYF. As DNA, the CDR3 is TGTGCCAGCTCACCACCGGGACAACCCTACGAGCAGTACTTC.

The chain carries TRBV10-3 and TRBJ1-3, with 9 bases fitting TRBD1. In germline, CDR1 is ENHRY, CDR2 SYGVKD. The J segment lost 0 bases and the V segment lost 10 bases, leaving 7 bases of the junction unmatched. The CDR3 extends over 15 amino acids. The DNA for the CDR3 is TGTGCCACTAGGGACAGGGTGATCTCTGGAAACACCATATATTTT. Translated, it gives CATRDRVISGNTIYF.

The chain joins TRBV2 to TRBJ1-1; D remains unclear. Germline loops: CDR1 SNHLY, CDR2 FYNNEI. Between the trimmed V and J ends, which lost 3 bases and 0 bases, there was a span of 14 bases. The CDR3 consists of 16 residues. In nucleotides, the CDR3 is TGTGCCAGCAGTGACCCTCAGGAGGAGATGAACACTGAAGCTTTCTTT. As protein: CASSDPQEEMNTEAFF.

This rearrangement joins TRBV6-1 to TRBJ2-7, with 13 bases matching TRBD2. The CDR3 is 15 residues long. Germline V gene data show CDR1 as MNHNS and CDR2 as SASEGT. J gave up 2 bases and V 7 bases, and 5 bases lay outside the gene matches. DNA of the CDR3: TGTGCCAGCACCCAGGGACTAGCGGGGACCTACGAGCAGTACTTC. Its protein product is CASTQGLAGTYEQYF.

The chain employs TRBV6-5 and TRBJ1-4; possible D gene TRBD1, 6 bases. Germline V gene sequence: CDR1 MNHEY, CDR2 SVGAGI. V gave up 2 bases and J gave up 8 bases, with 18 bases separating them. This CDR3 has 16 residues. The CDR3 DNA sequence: TGTGCCAGCAGTTACCGCCGGGGGGCAATGGACGAAAAACTGTTTTTT. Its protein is CASSYRRGAMDEKLFF.

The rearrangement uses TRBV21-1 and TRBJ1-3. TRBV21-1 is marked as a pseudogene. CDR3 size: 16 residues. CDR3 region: CASSKALGSSGNTIYF. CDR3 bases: TGTGCCAGCAGCAAAGCTCTAGGCAGCTCTGGAAACACCATATATTTT.

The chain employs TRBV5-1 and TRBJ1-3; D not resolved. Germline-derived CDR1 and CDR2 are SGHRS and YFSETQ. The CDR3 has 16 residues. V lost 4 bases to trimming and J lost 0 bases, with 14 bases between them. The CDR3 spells CASSPNSASSGNTIYF. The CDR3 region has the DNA TGCGCCAGCAGCCCCAACTCGGCTAGCTCTGGAAACACCATATATTTT.

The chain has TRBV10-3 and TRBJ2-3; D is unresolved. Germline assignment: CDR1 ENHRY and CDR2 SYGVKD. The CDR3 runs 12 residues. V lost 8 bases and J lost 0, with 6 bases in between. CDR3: CAISSSTDTQYF. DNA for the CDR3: TGTGCCATCTCCTCGAGCACAGATACGCAGTATTTT.

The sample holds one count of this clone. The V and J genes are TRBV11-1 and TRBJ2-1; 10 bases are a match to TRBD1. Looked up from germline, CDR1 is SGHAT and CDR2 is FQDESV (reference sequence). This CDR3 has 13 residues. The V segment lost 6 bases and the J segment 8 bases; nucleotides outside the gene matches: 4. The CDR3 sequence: CASRRQGADEQFF. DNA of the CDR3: TGTGCCAGCAGGCGACAGGGGGCCGATGAGCAGTTCTTC. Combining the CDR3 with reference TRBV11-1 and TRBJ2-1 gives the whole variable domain EAEVAQSPRYKITEKSQAVAFWCDPISGHATLYWYRQILGQGPELLVQFQDESVVDDSQLPKDRFSAERLKGVDSTLKIQPAELGDSAMYLCASRRQGADEQFFGPGTRLTVL.

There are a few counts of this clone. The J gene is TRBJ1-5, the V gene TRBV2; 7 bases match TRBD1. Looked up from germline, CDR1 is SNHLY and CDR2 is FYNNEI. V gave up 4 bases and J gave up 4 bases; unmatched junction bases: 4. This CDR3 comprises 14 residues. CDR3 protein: CASSGTGVNQPQHF. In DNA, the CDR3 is TGTGCCAGCAGTGGGACAGGAGTGAATCAGCCCCAGCATTTT. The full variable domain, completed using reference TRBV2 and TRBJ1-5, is EPEVTQTPSHQVTQMGQEVILRCVPISNHLYFYWYRQILGQKVEFLVSFYNNEISEKSEIFDDQFSVERPDGSNFTLKIRSTKLEDSAMYFCASSGTGVNQPQHFGDGTRLSIL.

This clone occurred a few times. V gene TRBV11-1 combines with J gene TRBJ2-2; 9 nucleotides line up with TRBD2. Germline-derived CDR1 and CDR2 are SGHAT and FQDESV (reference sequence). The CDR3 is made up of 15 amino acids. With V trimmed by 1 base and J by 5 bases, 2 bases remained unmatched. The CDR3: CASSLGSGGTGELFF. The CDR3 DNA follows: TGTGCCAGCAGCTTAGGAAGCGGGGGGACCGGGGAGCTGTTTTTT. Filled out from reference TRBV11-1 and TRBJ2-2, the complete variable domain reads EAEVAQSPRYKITEKSQAVAFWCDPISGHATLYWYRQILGQGPELLVQFQDESVVDDSQLPKDRFSAERLKGVDSTLKIQPAELGDSAMYLCASSLGSGGTGELFFGEGSRLTVL.

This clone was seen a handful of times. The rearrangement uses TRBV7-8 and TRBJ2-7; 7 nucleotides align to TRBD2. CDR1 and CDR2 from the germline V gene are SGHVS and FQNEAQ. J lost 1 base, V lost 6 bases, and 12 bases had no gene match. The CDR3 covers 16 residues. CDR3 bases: TGTGCCAGCAGGTCTCTTAGAGGGAGGGCTTCCTACGAGCAGTACTTC. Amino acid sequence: CASRSLRGRASYEQYF.

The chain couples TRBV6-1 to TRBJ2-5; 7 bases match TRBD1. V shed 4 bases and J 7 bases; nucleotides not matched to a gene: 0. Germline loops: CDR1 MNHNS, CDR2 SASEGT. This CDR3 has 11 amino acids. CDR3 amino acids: CASSGQGTQYF. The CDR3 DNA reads TGTGCCAGCAGTGGACAGGGGACCCAGTACTTC.

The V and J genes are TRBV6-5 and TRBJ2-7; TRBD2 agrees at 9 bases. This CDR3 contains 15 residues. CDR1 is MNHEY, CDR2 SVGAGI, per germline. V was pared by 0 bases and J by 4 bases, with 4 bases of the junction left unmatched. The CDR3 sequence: CASSYSREGRYEQYF. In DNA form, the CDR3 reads TGTGCCAGCAGTTACTCGCGGGAGGGCCGATACGAGCAGTACTTC.

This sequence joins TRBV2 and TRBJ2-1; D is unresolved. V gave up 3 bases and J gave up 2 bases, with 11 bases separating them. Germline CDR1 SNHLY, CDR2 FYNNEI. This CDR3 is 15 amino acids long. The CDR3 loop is CASSEARLTYNEQFF. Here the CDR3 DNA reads TGTGCCAGCAGTGAGGCCAGGCTAACCTACAATGAGCAGTTCTTC.

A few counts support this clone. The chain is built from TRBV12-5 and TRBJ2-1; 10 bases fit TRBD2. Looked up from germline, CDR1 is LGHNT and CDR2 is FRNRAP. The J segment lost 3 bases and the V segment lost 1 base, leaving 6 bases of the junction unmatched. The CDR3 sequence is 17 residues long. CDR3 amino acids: CASGLAVAGGNYNEQFF. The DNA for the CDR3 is TGTGCTAGTGGTTTGGCAGTAGCGGGGGGAAACTACAATGAGCAGTTCTTC.

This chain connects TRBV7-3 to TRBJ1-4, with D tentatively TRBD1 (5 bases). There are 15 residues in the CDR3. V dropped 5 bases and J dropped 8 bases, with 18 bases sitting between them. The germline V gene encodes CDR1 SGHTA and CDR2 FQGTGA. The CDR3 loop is CASSLWPISGEKLFF. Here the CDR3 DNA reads TGTGCCAGCAGCCTTTGGCCGATATCAGGGGAAAAACTGTTTTTT.

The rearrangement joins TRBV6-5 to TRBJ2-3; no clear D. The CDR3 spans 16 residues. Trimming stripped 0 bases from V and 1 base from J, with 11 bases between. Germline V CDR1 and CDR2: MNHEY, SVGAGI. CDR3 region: CASSYSGIAGTDTQYF. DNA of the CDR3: TGTGCCAGCAGTTACTCGGGTATAGCAGGCACAGATACGCAGTATTTT.